Listed below are T cell receptor beta chains from one sample, sequenced in a study of control samples from healthy donors and cancer patients. The table came from immunoSEQ multiplex PCR; TCRdb's copy has only in-frame clones and leaves some out. The data contain more than 90,000 clones, approximately 90% of them singletons. Sequencing used blood. The receptor source for this set is a man aged 25 to 40 in good health. Both conserved end residues are part of each CDR3. The D gene is left open where the match is weak. Clone size is given for some rows only: seen once, a few or many times, or a class if the clone is expanded.

NA,TRBV9,few,TRBJ1-6,TGTGCCAGCGGACCCTTTACCTCCTATAATTCACCCCTCCACTTT,CASGPFTSYNSPLHF
TRBD1,TRBV4-1,NA,TRBJ1-2,TGCGCCAGCAGCCGGACAGGACTAATTTATGGCTACACCTTC,CASSRTGLIYGYTF
NA,TRBV18,NA,TRBJ1-2,TGTGCCAGCTCACCAGGGACGGTTCGGGCCCGGTCCCCTTCTTATGGCTACACCTTC,CASSPGTVRARSPSYGYTF
NA,TRBV7-6,NA,TRBJ1-2,TGTGCCAGCAGCTTGGAGGTTCAGGGGAGCTATGGCTACACCTTC,CASSLEVQGSYGYTF
TRBD2,TRBV6-1,NA,TRBJ2-1,TGTGCCAGCAGTGAACCGGGTTACGGACTAGCGGGAGGAGTCGGGCAGTTCTTC,CASSEPGYGLAGGVGQFF
TRBD2,TRBV24-1,NA,TRBJ2-4,TGTGCCACCAGTGACAGAACTAGCGGGGGAAACATTCAGTACTTC,CATSDRTSGGNIQYF
NA,TRBV10-1,NA,TRBJ1-2,TGCGCCAGCAGTGATAGGGGGGGATATGGCTACACCTTC,CASSDRGGYGYTF
NA,TRBV27,NA,TRBJ2-2,TGTGCCAGCAGTCCGGGACCATACACCGGGGAGCTGTTTTTT,CASSPGPYTGELFF
TRBD1,TRBV18,NA,TRBJ1-2,TGTGCCAGCTCACCAGACCGCGCTACGGGACAGAACTATGGCTACACCTTC,CASSPDRATGQNYGYTF
NA,TRBV7-2,many,TRBJ2-3,TGTGCCAGCAGCTTAGACCCCTACCCACAGGATACGCAGTATTTT,CASSLDPYPQDTQYF
NA,TRBV3-1/TRBV3-2,NA,TRBJ1-1,TGTGCCAGCAGCCTAAGTTGGGGGGTGGAGAACACTGAAGCTTTCTTT,CASSLSWGVENTEAFF
TRBD1,TRBV19,NA,TRBJ1-6,TGTGCCAGTAGCCGGACAGGGGTTGATTCACCCCTCCACTTT,CASSRTGVDSPLHF
NA,TRBV6-1,few,TRBJ1-5,TGTGCCAGCAGTGACAATCAGCCCCAGCATTTT,CASSDNQPQHF
NA,TRBV6-5,NA,TRBJ1-5,TGTGCCAGCAGCCTTACCGGGGGTATCAATCAGCCCCAGCATTTT,CASSLTGGINQPQHF
TRBD1,TRBV30,NA,TRBJ1-4,TGTGCCTGGAGTGTAGGGGGCCTTCGAGCAACTAATGAAAAACTGTTTTTT,CAWSVGGLRATNEKLFF
NA,TRBV9,NA,TRBJ1-4,TGTGCCAGCAGCGTAGATGTGGAAAATGAAAAACTGTTTTTT,CASSVDVENEKLFF
NA,TRBV5-8,NA,TRBJ1-1,TGTGCCAGCAGCTCGGGGGGACCGAACACTGAAGCTTTCTTT,CASSSGGPNTEAFF
TRBD1,TRBV9,NA,TRBJ1-6,TGTGCCAGCAGCCACCGTACAGGGGAGGGATCACCCCTCCACTTT,CASSHRTGEGSPLHF
TRBD1,TRBV19,NA,TRBJ1-2,TGTGCCACCACTCGGACAGGGGGCAGGCATGGCTACACCTTC,CATTRTGGRHGYTF
TRBD1,TRBV19,once,TRBJ1-5,TGTGCCAGTTCCCCCTTGACAGGGAACAATCAGCCCCAGCATTTT,CASSPLTGNNQPQHF
TRBD1,TRBV30,NA,TRBJ1-4,TGTGCCTGGAGCTTAGGGGACAGCCGTAATGAAAAACTGTTTTTT,CAWSLGDSRNEKLFF
TRBD1,TRBV25-1,NA,TRBJ2-7,TGTGCCAGCAGTGAACAGGGGGCGCGGTACGAGCAGTACTTC,CASSEQGARYEQYF
TRBD1,TRBV28,NA,TRBJ1-6,TGTGCCAGCAAAGCGATAGGGGGCGCCTATAATTCACCCCTCCACTTT,CASKAIGGAYNSPLHF
NA,TRBV5-1,NA,TRBJ2-3,TGCGCCAGCAGCTTAGGACTGTTAACAGATACGCAGTATTTT,CASSLGLLTDTQYF
NA,TRBV7-9,NA,TRBJ2-3,TGTGCCAGCAGTCCCGGAGTGGGACTCTCTCCGACAGATACGCAGTATTTT,CASSPGVGLSPTDTQYF
TRBD2,TRBV5-4,NA,TRBJ2-2,TGTGCCAGCAGCCCACCGACTAGCGGGAGGGTGACCGGGGAGCTGTTTTTT,CASSPPTSGRVTGELFF
TRBD1,TRBV5-6,once,TRBJ1-4,TGTGCCAGCGGGGACAGACACTCCACTGCTCTTAAACTGTTTTTT,CASGDRHSTALKLFF
TRBD2,TRBV6-4,NA,TRBJ2-2,TGTGCCAGCAGTAGGGGACTAGCGAACACCGGGGAGCTGTTTTTT,CASSRGLANTGELFF
TRBD2,TRBV9,NA,TRBJ2-1,TGTGCCAGCATGAGGCGGGAGGGTTACAATGAGCAGTTCTTC,CASMRREGYNEQFF
TRBD2,TRBV7-6,NA,TRBJ2-2,TGTGCCAGCAGCTTAGAGTCTAGCGGGGGGAACACCGGGGAGCTGTTTTTT,CASSLESSGGNTGELFF
TRBD2,TRBV13,NA,TRBJ2-7,TGTGCCAGCAGCCCCGGGGGGAGACTAGCAGCCCGCAGGGCCTACGAGCAGTACTTC,CASSPGGRLAARRAYEQYF
TRBD1,TRBV11-2,once,TRBJ1-3,TGTGCCAGCAGTTCAGCCCTGGACAGGTGGTACTCTGGAAACACCATATATTTT,CASSSALDRWYSGNTIYF
TRBD2,TRBV6-5,NA,TRBJ2-1,TGTGCCAGCAGCCAGACTAGCGGGCGCCTTAATGAGCAGTTCTTC,CASSQTSGRLNEQFF
TRBD1,TRBV28,NA,TRBJ1-5,TGTGCCAGCAGTCTAGCGACAGGGGGCAGAGCAGGACAGCCCCAGCATTTT,CASSLATGGRAGQPQHF
TRBD2,TRBV7-2,NA,TRBJ2-1,TGTGCCAGCAGCGGGGGACTAGCGGGGTCCTACAATGAGCAGTTCTTC,CASSGGLAGSYNEQFF
NA,TRBV7-9,NA,TRBJ1-3,TGTGCCAGCAGCTTAAACTCTGGAAACACCATATATTTT,CASSLNSGNTIYF
NA,TRBV6-1,NA,TRBJ1-1,TGTGCCAGCAGTGAGAAATTACAGGGTAACACTGAAGCTTTCTTT,CASSEKLQGNTEAFF
NA,TRBV29-1,NA,TRBJ2-7,TGCAGCGTTGGGGAACCGGGACAACAACTCGAGCAGTACTTC,CSVGEPGQQLEQYF
NA,TRBV30,NA,TRBJ1-2,TGTGCCTGGAGTGAAGGGAATCGCGGCTACACCTTC,CAWSEGNRGYTF
TRBD1,TRBV5-5,NA,TRBJ2-7,TGTGCCAGCAGCTCGGGACAGGACTCCTACGAGCAGTACTTC,CASSSGQDSYEQYF
NA,TRBV30,few,TRBJ1-3,TGTGCCTGGAGTGCGGCGGCTCGTGATCGAAACACCATATATTTT,CAWSAAARDRNTIYF
NA,TRBV19,NA,TRBJ2-3,TGTGCCAGTAGTCCACCCAGGGGACATACGCAGTATTTT,CASSPPRGHTQYF
NA,TRBV7-3,few,TRBJ2-3,TGTGCCAGCAGCTTAACAGGCCGTTTAGCGGATACGCAGTATTTT,CASSLTGRLADTQYF
NA,TRBV4-1,NA,TRBJ1-4,TGCGCCAGCAGCCCAAAGGACAGACATAATGAAAAACTGTTTTTT,CASSPKDRHNEKLFF
NA,TRBV6-1,NA,TRBJ2-3,TGTGCCAGCAGTGAATCCCGCACAGATACGCAGTATTTT,CASSESRTDTQYF